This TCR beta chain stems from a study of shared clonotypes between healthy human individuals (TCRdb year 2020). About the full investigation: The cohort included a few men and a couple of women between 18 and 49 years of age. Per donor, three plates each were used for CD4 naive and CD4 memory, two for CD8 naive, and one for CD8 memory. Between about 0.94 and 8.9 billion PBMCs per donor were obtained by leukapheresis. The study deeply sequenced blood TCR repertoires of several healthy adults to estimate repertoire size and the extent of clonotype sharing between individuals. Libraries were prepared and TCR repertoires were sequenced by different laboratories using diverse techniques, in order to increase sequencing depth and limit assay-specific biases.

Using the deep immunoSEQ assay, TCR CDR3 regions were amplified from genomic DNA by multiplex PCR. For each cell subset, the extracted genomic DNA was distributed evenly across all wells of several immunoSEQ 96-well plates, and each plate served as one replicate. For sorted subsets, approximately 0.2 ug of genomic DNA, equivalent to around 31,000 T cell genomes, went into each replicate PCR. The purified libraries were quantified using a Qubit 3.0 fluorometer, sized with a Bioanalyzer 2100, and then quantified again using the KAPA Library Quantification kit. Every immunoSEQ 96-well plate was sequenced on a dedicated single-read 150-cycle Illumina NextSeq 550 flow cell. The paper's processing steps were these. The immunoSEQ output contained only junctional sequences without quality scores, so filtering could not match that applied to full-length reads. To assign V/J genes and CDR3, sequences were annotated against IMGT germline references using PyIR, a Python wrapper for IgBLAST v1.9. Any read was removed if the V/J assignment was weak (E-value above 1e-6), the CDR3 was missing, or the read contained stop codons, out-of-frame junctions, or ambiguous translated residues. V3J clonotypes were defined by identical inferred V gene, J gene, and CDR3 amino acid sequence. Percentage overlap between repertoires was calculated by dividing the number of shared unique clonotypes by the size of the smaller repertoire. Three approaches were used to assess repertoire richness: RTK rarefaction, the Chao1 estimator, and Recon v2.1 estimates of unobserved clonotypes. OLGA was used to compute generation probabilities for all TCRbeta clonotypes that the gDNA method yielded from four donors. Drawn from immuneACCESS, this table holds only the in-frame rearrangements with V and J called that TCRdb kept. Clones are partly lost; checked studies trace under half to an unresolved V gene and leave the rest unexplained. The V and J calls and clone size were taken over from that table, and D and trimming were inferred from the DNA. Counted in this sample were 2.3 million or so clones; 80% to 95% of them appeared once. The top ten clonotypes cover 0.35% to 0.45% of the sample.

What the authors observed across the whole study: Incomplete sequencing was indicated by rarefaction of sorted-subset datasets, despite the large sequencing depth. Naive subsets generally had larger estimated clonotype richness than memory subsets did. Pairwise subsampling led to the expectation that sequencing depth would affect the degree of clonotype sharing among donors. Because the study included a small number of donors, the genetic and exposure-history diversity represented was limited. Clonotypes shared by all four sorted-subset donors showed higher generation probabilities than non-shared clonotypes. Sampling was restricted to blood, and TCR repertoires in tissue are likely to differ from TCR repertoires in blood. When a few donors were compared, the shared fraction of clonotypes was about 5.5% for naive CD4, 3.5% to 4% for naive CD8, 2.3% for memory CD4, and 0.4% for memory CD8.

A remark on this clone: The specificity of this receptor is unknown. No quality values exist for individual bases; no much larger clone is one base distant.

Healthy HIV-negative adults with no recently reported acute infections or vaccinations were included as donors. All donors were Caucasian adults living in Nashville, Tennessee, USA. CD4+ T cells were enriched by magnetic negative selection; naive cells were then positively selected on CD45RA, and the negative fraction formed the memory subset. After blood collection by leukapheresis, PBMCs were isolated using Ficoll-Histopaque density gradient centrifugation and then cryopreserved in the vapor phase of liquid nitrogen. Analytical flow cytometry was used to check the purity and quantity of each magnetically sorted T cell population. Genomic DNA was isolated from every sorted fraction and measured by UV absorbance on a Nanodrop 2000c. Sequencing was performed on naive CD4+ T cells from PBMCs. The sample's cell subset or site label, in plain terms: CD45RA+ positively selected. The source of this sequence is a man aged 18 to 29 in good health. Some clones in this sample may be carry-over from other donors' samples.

The nucleotide sequence is given as TGTGCCAGCAGCACCGGGCGGGCGGGAGTTACAGATACGCAGTATTTT. This gives the protein CASSTGRAGVTDTQYF. The rearrangement combines TRBV21-1 with TRBJ2-3; the D call in the table, TRBD2, was not verified against the DNA. TRBV21-1 constitutes a pseudogene. From the cysteine up to the phenylalanine, the CDR3 has a length of 16 residues. Just the 48-base CDR3 DNA is kept, in frame starting at base 1.